These 14 T cell receptor beta chains originate from one sample sequenced in a study of cytomegalovirus exposure and HLA in healthy donors. PCR amplification relied on 60 Vbeta primers (plus 13 Jbeta primers). Using immunoSEQ multiplex PCR, the repertoire was profiled, and TCRdb retains in-frame clones only, with some absent. The table records roughly 140,000 clones, about 78% of them present only once. The sequenced sample was PBMCs. The receptors here all came from a male donor in good health and CMV-seronegative.

The V call is TRBV7-2, the J call TRBJ2-6; 7 bases fit TRBD1. This CDR3 contains 18 residues. The V gene end was trimmed by 4 bases and the J gene end by 0 bases; junction bases not matched to a gene: 9. Germline V gives CDR1 SGHTA, CDR2 FQGNSA. The CDR3 loop reads CASSWGTALSSGANVLTF. The CDR3 DNA sequence: TGTGCCAGCAGCTGGGGGACAGCCCTCAGCTCTGGGGCCAACGTCCTGACTTTC.

The chain recombines TRBV9 with TRBJ1-2; TRBD1 aligns across 9 bases. CDR1 and CDR2 (germline): SGDLS, YYNGEE. With V trimmed by 4 bases and J by 7 bases, 8 bases remained unmatched. This CDR3 has 14 amino acids. The chain's CDR3 is CASSPGTGLGGYTF. CDR3 sequence (DNA): TGTGCCAGCAGCCCCGGGACAGGGCTAGGTGGCTACACCTTC.

The rearrangement uses TRBV19 and TRBJ2-1; 9 nucleotides agree with TRBD1. Trimming removed 5 bases from V and 15 bases from J; junction bases left unmatched: 11. The CDR3 loop spans 13 amino acids. CDR1 and CDR2 from the germline V gene are LNHDA and SQIVND (reference sequence). The CDR3 is CASSVTGTGKGFF. CDR3 coding DNA: TGTGCCAGTAGTGTTACCGGGACAGGGAAAGGGTTCTTC.

This clone appeared a few times. The chain recombines TRBV5-6 with TRBJ2-2, with TRBD2 identical over 13 bases. V lost 3 bases and J lost 5; bases outside the gene matches: 10. CDR1 is SGHDT and CDR2 is YYEEEE in the germline V gene. The CDR3 has 18 amino acids. The CDR3 loop reads CASSSLLAGGPGTGELFF. In DNA, the CDR3 is TGTGCCAGCAGCTCCTTACTAGCGGGGGGGCCGGGTACCGGGGAGCTGTTTTTT.

This chain joins TRBV15 and TRBJ2-5; a possible D gene is TRBD1 (6 bases). The better agreement between TRBJ2-7 and the DNA end casts doubt on the J call. CDR3 length: 17 amino acids. Germline CDR1 LNHNV, CDR2 YYDKDF (reference sequence). CDR3 sequence reads: CATSRMGAGRGGYEQYF. The CDR3, as DNA: TGTGCCACCAGCAGGATGGGGGCCGGCAGGGGCGGCTACGAGCAGTACTTC.

V gene TRBV7-2 combines with J gene TRBJ1-2; 7 nucleotides align to TRBD1. From germline, CDR1 is SGHTA and CDR2 FQGNSA. The CDR3 sequence is 16 residues long. V shed 5 bases and J 2 bases; nucleotides not matched to a gene: 11. The CDR3 loop is CASSHGSGTENYGYTF. The CDR3 DNA sequence: TGTGCCAGCAGCCACGGATCCGGGACAGAGAACTATGGCTACACCTTC. The whole variable domain, remainder taken from reference TRBV7-2 and TRBJ1-2, is GAGVSQSPSNKVTEKGKDVELRCDPISGHTALYWYRQSLGQGLEFLIYFQGNSAPDKSGLPSDRFSAERTGGSVSTLTIQRTQQEDSAVYLCASSHGSGTENYGYTFGSGTRLTVV.

V and J are TRBV5-4 and TRBJ1-3; D is perhaps TRBD1 (5 bases). CDR3 length equals 17 residues. Per germline, CDR1 SGHNT and CDR2 YYREEE (reference sequence). V lost 4 bases, J lost 4 bases, and 21 bases lay in between. This CDR3 reads CASSRETGGIAGNTIYF. DNA of the CDR3: TGTGCCAGCAGCCGAGAGACGGGGGGTATAGCGGGAAACACCATATATTTT.

This clone appeared once. The chain uses TRBV2 and TRBJ2-7; 7 bases are shared with TRBD1. J gave up 4 bases and V 11 bases, and 11 bases lay outside the gene matches. This CDR3 is 13 amino acids long. Germline CDR1 SNHLY, CDR2 FYNNEI. The CDR3 DNA reads as TGTGCCTGCGACCTAGGGACAGAATACGAGCAGTACTTC. It translates to CACDLGTEYEQYF.

The V call is TRBV6-1, the J call TRBJ1-2; unclear D gene. V dropped 8 bases and J dropped 0 bases, with 16 bases sitting between them. This CDR3 is built from 15 residues. CDR1 MNHNS and CDR2 SASEGT come from the germline V gene. CDR3 sequence: CASVGPGNSNYGYTF. Here the CDR3 DNA reads TGTGCCAGCGTTGGGCCCGGGAATTCTAACTATGGCTACACCTTC.

This chain uses TRBV13 with TRBJ2-1, with 7 bases that match TRBD1. Germline assignment: CDR1 PRHDT and CDR2 FYEKMQ (reference sequence). This CDR3 has 15 amino acids. J gave up 3 bases and V 0 bases, and 2 bases lay outside the gene matches. CDR3 DNA sequence: TGTGCCAGCAGCTTAGGGGACAGGAGCTACAATGAGCAGTTCTTC. Translating gives CASSLGDRSYNEQFF.

The chain couples TRBV5-1 to TRBJ2-1; no reliable D call. V shed 1 base and J shed 0 bases, with 14 bases lying between them. This CDR3 comprises 17 residues. Germline V gives CDR1 SGHRS, CDR2 YFSETQ. The CDR3 sequence is CASSLLSSSGSYNEQFF. The CDR3 nucleotides read TGCGCCAGCAGCTTGTTATCCTCGAGTGGCTCCTACAATGAGCAGTTCTTC.

This clone was observed a single time. The J gene is TRBJ1-1, the V gene TRBV7-8; D remains ambiguous. CDR1 and CDR2 (germline): SGHVS, FQNEAQ. Trimming pared 2 bases from V and 4 bases from J, leaving 11 bases between. This CDR3 spans 14 amino acids. The DNA for the CDR3 is TGTGCCAGCAGCTTAAGGTGGGAGGGCACTGAAGCTTTCTTT. This codes for CASSLRWEGTEAFF.

The CDR3 loop reads CASSQDTAGIEFF. The CDR3 DNA reads TGTGCCAGCAGCCAAGACACGGCGGGAATCGAGTTCTTC. This chain joins TRBV14 and TRBJ2-1; D possibly corresponds to TRBD2 (6 bases). CDR1 is SGHDN and CDR2 is FVKESK in the germline V gene. With 0 bases removed from V and 14 bases from J, the gap between germline ends came to 14 bases. CDR3 length: 13 amino acids.

V is TRBV5-6 and J is TRBJ2-6, with D maybe TRBD2 (5 bases). Germline V lookup: CDR1 SGHDT, CDR2 YYEEEE. This CDR3 has 17 residues. V was trimmed by 4 bases and J by 4 bases, leaving 18 bases between them. The CDR3 is CASSPGLTGSGANVLTF. The CDR3 nucleotides read TGTGCCAGCAGCCCAGGACTCACGGGCTCCGGGGCCAACGTCCTGACTTTC.